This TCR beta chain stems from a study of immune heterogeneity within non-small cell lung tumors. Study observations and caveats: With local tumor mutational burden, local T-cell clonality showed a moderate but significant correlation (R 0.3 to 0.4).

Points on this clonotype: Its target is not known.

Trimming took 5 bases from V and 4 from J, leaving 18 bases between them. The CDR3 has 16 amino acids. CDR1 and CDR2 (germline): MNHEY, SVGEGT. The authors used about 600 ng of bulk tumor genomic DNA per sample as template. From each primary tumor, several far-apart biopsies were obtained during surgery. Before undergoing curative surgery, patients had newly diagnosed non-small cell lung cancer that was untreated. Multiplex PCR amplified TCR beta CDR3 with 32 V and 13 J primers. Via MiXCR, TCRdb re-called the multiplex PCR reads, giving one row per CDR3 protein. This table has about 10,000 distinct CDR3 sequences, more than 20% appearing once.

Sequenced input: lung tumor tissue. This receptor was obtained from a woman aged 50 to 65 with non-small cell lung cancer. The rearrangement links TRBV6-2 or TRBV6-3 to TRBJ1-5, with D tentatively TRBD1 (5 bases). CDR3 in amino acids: CASSDPMTAKNQPQHF. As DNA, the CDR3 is TGTGCCAGCAGTGACCCGATGACAGCGAAAAATCAGCCCCAGCATTTT.